These 20 T cell receptor beta chains were sequenced from one sample in a study of identical twins. TCRdb itself ran the 5' RACE reads through MiXCR, one entry per CDR3 protein. The sample includes under 450,000 distinct CDR3 sequences, 18% of them seen just once. Sequenced input: naive T cells sorted from blood. The receptors originated from a man aged 45 to 65 in good health.

The table lists this clonotype with many counts. J is TRBJ1-2 and V is TRBV20-1; no definite D call. Germline V gene lookup returns CDR1 DFQATT and CDR2 SNEGSKA (reference sequence). The CDR3 covers 13 residues. With 0 bases removed from V and 12 bases from J, the gap between germline ends came to 17 bases. For the CDR3, the DNA is TGCAGTGCTAGAGACCCGGCGGGCGGCCCCAACACCTTC. Protein sequence: CSARDPAGGPNTF.

This clonotype was counted a few times. The CDR3 DNA reads as TGTGCCAGCAAGACTAGCGGGGGGGCACGAGAGCAGTTCTTC. Encoded protein: CASKTSGGAREQFF. The rearrangement joins TRBV28 to TRBJ2-1; 14 bases align to TRBD2. CDR1 is MDHEN, CDR2 SYDVKM, per germline. The V gene end was trimmed by 7 bases and the J gene end by 10 bases; junction bases not matched to a gene: 6. The CDR3 runs to 14 residues.

This clonotype was seen only a few times. This chain uses TRBV5-1 with TRBJ2-7, with 10 positions matching TRBD2. Losses at the gene ends were 5 bases for V and 3 bases for J; bases not matched to a gene: 5. Germline CDR1 and CDR2: SGHRS and YFSETQ. The CDR3 totals 14 residues. The CDR3 DNA is TGCGCCAGCAGTACGCCTAGCGGGAGCTACGAGCAGTACTTC. Translating it yields CASSTPSGSYEQYF. Full variable domain (rest looked up from reference TRBV5-1 and TRBJ2-7): KAGVTQTPRYLIKTRGQQVTLSCSPISGHRSVSWYQQTPGQGLQFLFEYFSETQRNKGNFPGRFSGRQFSNSRSEMNVSTLELGDSALYLCASSTPSGSYEQYFGPGTRLTVT.

This clonotype has more than one count but fewer than ten. The chain employs TRBV5-1 and TRBJ2-3, with TRBD1 as a possible D gene (5 bases). The CDR3 is 15 residues long. The germline V gene has CDR1 SGHRS and CDR2 YFSETQ. V was cut by 1 base and J by 2 bases, with 11 bases left in between. The CDR3 coding sequence is TGCGCCAGCAGCTTGCAGGGCAGGTCCACAGATACGCAGTATTTT. It is translated as CASSLQGRSTDTQYF.

Only one count was recorded for this clonotype. The chain is built from TRBV19 and TRBJ2-5; a possible D gene is TRBD1 (6 bases). Germline CDR1 and CDR2: LNHDA and SQIVND (reference sequence). V dropped 5 bases and J dropped 4 bases, with 26 bases sitting between them. The CDR3 extends over 18 amino acids. CDR3 sequence reads: CASSPDELDRRDGETQYF. The CDR3 DNA reads TGTGCCAGTAGTCCCGACGAACTGGACAGACGGGATGGAGAGACCCAGTACTTC.

The genes are TRBV29-1 and TRBJ2-5; D not resolved. Germline CDR1 reads SQVTM; CDR2 reads ANQGSEA. The V end lost 5 bases, the J end lost 5 bases, and 9 bases lay between the germline ends. This CDR3 contains 11 residues. CDR3 amino acids: CSVWVGETQYF. The CDR3 DNA sequence: TGCAGCGTTTGGGTTGGGGAGACCCAGTACTTC.

The V gene is TRBV3-1, the J gene TRBJ2-7; D possibly uses TRBD1 or TRBD2 (5 bases each). The CDR3 spans 16 residues. The V end lost 0 bases, the J end lost 2 bases, and 14 bases lay between the germline ends. Germline V lookup: CDR1 LGHDT, CDR2 YNNKEL (reference sequence). CDR3 sequence: CASSQDLGALTYEQYF. The CDR3 DNA sequence: TGTGCCAGCAGCCAAGACCTCGGGGCTTTGACCTACGAGCAGTACTTC.

The chain has TRBV5-1 and TRBJ2-1; 9 bases agree with TRBD2. V lost 1 base and J lost 8; bases outside the gene matches: 7. Germline V gene sequence: CDR1 SGHRS, CDR2 YFSETQ. This CDR3 has 15 amino acids. In DNA, the CDR3 is TGCGCCAGCAGCTTGCCCAGCGGGGGGTTGGATGAGCAGTTCTTC. Amino acids: CASSLPSGGLDEQFF. The complete variable domain, with remaining parts taken from reference TRBV5-1 and TRBJ2-1, reads KAGVTQTPRYLIKTRGQQVTLSCSPISGHRSVSWYQQTPGQGLQFLFEYFSETQRNKGNFPGRFSGRQFSNSRSEMNVSTLELGDSALYLCASSLPSGGLDEQFFGPGTRLTVL.

This clonotype was observed many times. The chain carries TRBV6-1 and TRBJ2-5; 7 nucleotides line up with TRBD1. J lost 1 base, V lost 7 bases, and 12 bases had no gene match. Germline V gene data show CDR1 as MNHNS and CDR2 as SASEGT. The length of the CDR3 is 16 residues. CDR3 nucleotide sequence: TGTGCCAGCAAAGGAGTGGGGACAGTTGGCCAAGAGACCCAGTACTTC. This gives the protein CASKGVGTVGQETQYF.

The chain joins TRBV12-3 or TRBV12-4 to TRBJ1-2; no definite D call. V dropped 2 bases and J dropped 0 bases, with 10 bases sitting between them. This CDR3 is built from 15 residues. The CDR3 is CASSLFEGSNYGYTF. In DNA, the CDR3 is TGTGCCAGCAGTTTATTTGAGGGTTCTAACTATGGCTACACCTTC.

J is TRBJ1-5 and V is TRBV20-1; D gene uncertain. With 0 bases removed from V and 1 base from J, the gap between germline ends came to 7 bases. The CDR3 sequence is 14 residues long. The V gene's germline CDR1 is DFQATT and CDR2 SNEGSKA (reference sequence). CDR3 amino acids: CSARDAGSNQPQHF. The CDR3 nucleotides are TGCAGTGCTAGAGACGCCGGGAGCAATCAGCCCCAGCATTTT.

Only a few counts were recorded for this clonotype. The chain recombines TRBV12-3 or TRBV12-4 with TRBJ2-1, with D tentatively TRBD1 (5 bases). The V and J ends lost 3 bases and 9 bases respectively, with 12 bases between them. CDR3 length: 13 amino acids. The CDR3 is CASSFGAPGEQFF. In DNA, the CDR3 is TGTGCCAGCAGTTTTGGGGCACCCGGTGAGCAGTTCTTC.

V and J are TRBV9 and TRBJ2-7; the match to TRBD1 covers 9 bases. The CDR3 loop spans 15 amino acids. V lost 0 bases and J lost 3; bases outside the gene matches: 4. Germline V lookup: CDR1 SGDLS, CDR2 YYNGEE. The CDR3 sequence: CASSVASDRGYEQYF. The CDR3 nucleotides read TGTGCCAGCAGCGTAGCATCGGACAGGGGCTACGAGCAGTACTTC.

This clonotype has a handful of counts. The CDR3 region has the DNA TGTGCCAGCAGAACTACCGGGACAGGGATCTACGAGCAGTACTTC. This codes for CASRTTGTGIYEQYF. The V call is TRBV6-1, the J call TRBJ2-7; 9 nucleotides align to TRBD1. V dropped 6 bases and J dropped 3; count of bases not matched to a gene: 9. The CDR3 consists of 15 residues. Germline V gene sequence: CDR1 MNHNS, CDR2 SASEGT.

This clonotype was seen ten or more times. The chain has TRBV11-2 and TRBJ2-5; no reliable D call. This CDR3 comprises 14 residues. The germline gives CDR1 SGHAT, CDR2 FQNNGV. V was clipped by 4 bases and J by 4 bases, with 13 bases between them. The CDR3 sequence is CASSSGPTRETQYF. The CDR3, as DNA: TGTGCCAGCAGCTCGGGTCCTACGAGAGAGACCCAGTACTTC.

The chain has TRBV10-3 and TRBJ2-3, with D possibly matching TRBD2 (6 bases). CDR1 is ENHRY and CDR2 is SYGVKD in the germline V gene. The ends were cut back, 2 bases at V and 6 bases at J, with 15 bases in the middle. The CDR3 sequence is 15 residues long. DNA of the CDR3: TGTGCCATCAGTGAGGGTAGGAGGGAGTCTGATACGCAGTATTTT. Translation gives CAISEGRRESDTQYF.

This clonotype was counted only a few times. The chain is built from TRBV6-2 or TRBV6-3 and TRBJ2-1, with 10 nucleotides matching TRBD2. Germline CDR1 MNHEY, CDR2 SVGEGT. The CDR3 totals 12 residues. CDR3 residues: CAISSGSPEQFF. The DNA of the CDR3 is TGTGCTATCTCTAGCGGGAGTCCTGAGCAGTTCTTC.

V is TRBV20-1 and J is TRBJ2-1; D not certain. Trimming cost V 0 bases and J 2 bases, with 14 bases left between them. The CDR3 extends over 16 amino acids. The germline gives CDR1 DFQATT, CDR2 SNEGSKA (reference sequence). CDR3 protein: CSARDSSTQTYNEQFF. DNA for the CDR3: TGCAGTGCTAGAGATAGCTCTACCCAGACCTACAATGAGCAGTTCTTC.

The chain uses TRBV28 and TRBJ1-1; no definite D call. The CDR3 totals 13 residues. Germline V gene sequence: CDR1 MDHEN, CDR2 SYDVKM. The germline V and J ends were trimmed by 6 bases and 8 bases, with 16 bases remaining between them. CDR3 bases: TGTGCCAGCAGCCGGGAGCGCCTCACCGAAGCTTTCTTT. This encodes CASSRERLTEAFF.

This clonotype was detected a few times. The chain combines TRBV11-2 with TRBJ1-5, with 7 nucleotides matching TRBD1. The CDR3 contains 17 residues. Trimming at V came to 0 bases and at J to 3 bases, leaving 8 bases not matched to a gene. Germline V lookup: CDR1 SGHAT, CDR2 FQNNGV. This chain's CDR3 is CASSLDIGQAHNQPQHF. CDR3 sequence (DNA): TGTGCCAGCAGCTTAGATATCGGACAGGCTCACAATCAGCCCCAGCATTTT.